Listed below are T cell receptor beta chains from one sample, sequenced in a study of blood T cell repertoires in COVID-19. TCRdb's table, derived via immunoSEQ multiplex PCR, lists solely in-frame clones and lacks some. This sample has 170,000 or so clones, with roughly 86% found just once. What was sequenced was peripheral blood. These receptors were obtained from a man in his sixties with COVID-19, enrolled during active disease. Each CDR3 is given with its conserved first and last residue. A D gene is named only where the DNA matches it firmly. Some rows have no size entry. The others give once, few or many, or a class for an expanded clone.

J gene: TRBJ1-1; D gene: TRBD1; CDR3 length: 14; V gene: TRBV7-2; clone size: -; CDR3 DNA: TGTGCCAGCAGCTCAGAAGCAGGGGGCACTGAAGCTTTCTTT; CDR3 protein: CASSSEAGGTEAFF
J gene: TRBJ2-5; D gene: TRBD1; CDR3 length: 16; V gene: TRBV19; clone size: -; CDR3 DNA: TGTGCCAGTAGTAAAGCGGGACAGGGGGCTCAAGAGACCCAGTACTTC; CDR3 protein: CASSKAGQGAQETQYF
J gene: TRBJ2-5; D gene: -; CDR3 length: 13; V gene: TRBV5-4; clone size: many; CDR3 DNA: TGTGCCAGCCGAGGAGGAGTTGGAGAGACCCAGTACTTC; CDR3 protein: CASRGGVGETQYF
J gene: TRBJ1-2; D gene: -; CDR3 length: 17; V gene: TRBV18; clone size: -; CDR3 DNA: TGTGCCAGCTCACCATATGGCGGCCTTTCGACTAGCTATGGCTACACCTTC; CDR3 protein: CASSPYGGLSTSYGYTF
J gene: TRBJ1-1; D gene: TRBD1; CDR3 length: 14; V gene: TRBV6-5; clone size: few; CDR3 DNA: TGTGCCAGCAGTTACTTGGGACAGGGGACCGTAGCTTTCTTT; CDR3 protein: CASSYLGQGTVAFF
J gene: TRBJ1-4; D gene: TRBD1; CDR3 length: 15; V gene: TRBV6-5; clone size: -; CDR3 DNA: TGTGCCAGCAGGACAGGACAGGGCCTAAATGAAAAACTGTTTTTT; CDR3 protein: CASRTGQGLNEKLFF
J gene: TRBJ2-7; D gene: TRBD1; CDR3 length: 14; V gene: TRBV7-9; clone size: -; CDR3 DNA: TGTGCCAGCAGCTTAGCACAGGGGAAATACGAGCAGTACTTC; CDR3 protein: CASSLAQGKYEQYF
J gene: TRBJ2-6; D gene: TRBD1; CDR3 length: 18; V gene: TRBV7-9; clone size: -; CDR3 DNA: TGTGCCAGCAGCCCGACAGGGTTTGTTACCTCTGGGGCCAACGTCCTGACTTTC; CDR3 protein: CASSPTGFVTSGANVLTF
J gene: TRBJ1-3; D gene: -; CDR3 length: 14; V gene: TRBV7-2; clone size: -; CDR3 DNA: TGTGCCAGCAGTCGCGGGACGACTGGAAACACCATATATTTT; CDR3 protein: CASSRGTTGNTIYF
J gene: TRBJ1-2; D gene: -; CDR3 length: 14; V gene: TRBV7-8; clone size: -; CDR3 DNA: TGTGCCAGCAGCTCTGCACGTGAATTGGAGGGCTACACCTTC; CDR3 protein: CASSSARELEGYTF
J gene: TRBJ1-5; D gene: -; CDR3 length: 16; V gene: TRBV6-2/TRBV6-3; clone size: -; CDR3 DNA: TGTGCCAGCAGTTACTCGGAGTTTAGCACCAATCAGCCCCAGCATTTT; CDR3 protein: CASSYSEFSTNQPQHF
J gene: TRBJ1-1; D gene: -; CDR3 length: 14; V gene: TRBV19; clone size: -; CDR3 DNA: TGTGCCAGTAGTATAGCAGGGGTTAGAACTGAAGCTTTCTTT; CDR3 protein: CASSIAGVRTEAFF
J gene: TRBJ1-6; D gene: -; CDR3 length: 14; V gene: TRBV5-1; clone size: few; CDR3 DNA: TGCGCCAGCAGCTTGGGACAGGTGGACTCACCCCTCCACTTT; CDR3 protein: CASSLGQVDSPLHF
J gene: TRBJ2-5; D gene: TRBD2; CDR3 length: 13; V gene: TRBV18; clone size: -; CDR3 DNA: TGTGCCAGCTCAGTGGGACTAGCGGAGACCCAGTACTTC; CDR3 protein: CASSVGLAETQYF
J gene: TRBJ2-5; D gene: -; CDR3 length: 15; V gene: TRBV24-1; clone size: -; CDR3 DNA: TGTGCCACCAGTGAGTCAGGGGTTCCTCAAGAGACCCAGTACTTC; CDR3 protein: CATSESGVPQETQYF
J gene: TRBJ2-3; D gene: TRBD2; CDR3 length: 17; V gene: TRBV11-3; clone size: -; CDR3 DNA: TGTGCCAGCAGCCCCGGACTAGCGGGAGTGGGCACAGATACGCAGTATTTT; CDR3 protein: CASSPGLAGVGTDTQYF
J gene: TRBJ1-1; D gene: TRBD1; CDR3 length: 15; V gene: TRBV7-8; clone size: few; CDR3 DNA: TGTGCCAGCAGCTTGGCAGGGGGCAGTTGGACTGAAGCTTTCTTT; CDR3 protein: CASSLAGGSWTEAFF
J gene: TRBJ1-1; D gene: -; CDR3 length: 15; V gene: TRBV5-4; clone size: once; CDR3 DNA: TGTGCCAGCATTTCAGTGATGGGGACATCCACTGAAGCTTTCTTT; CDR3 protein: CASISVMGTSTEAFF